The 29 T cell receptor beta chains below come from one sample, sequenced in a study of blood T cell repertoires in COVID-19. Repertoires were generated with immunoSEQ multiplex PCR, while TCRdb's copy carries only in-frame clones and drops some. This table holds approximately 210,000 clones, roughly 88% found once. The sample taken for sequencing was peripheral blood. The receptors come from a man in his late teens or twenties with active or convalescent COVID-19.

The DNA of the CDR3 is TGTGCCTGCTCGGACTCCAATCAGCCCCAGCATTTT. It is translated as CACSDSNQPQHF. The genes are TRBV30 and TRBJ1-5; D ambiguous. Trimming took 6 bases from V and 3 from J, leaving 9 bases between them. The CDR3 spans 12 residues. Looked up from germline, CDR1 is GTSNPN and CDR2 is SVGIG (reference sequence).

In this sample, this clone turned up once. This rearrangement joins TRBV5-1 to TRBJ2-7, with 8 nucleotides matching TRBD2. This CDR3 has 16 residues. V was clipped by 3 bases and J by 3 bases; unmatched bases: 11. The germline gives CDR1 SGHRS, CDR2 YFSETQ. The CDR3 loop is CASSSNLAGMVYEQYF. Written as DNA, the CDR3 is TGCGCCAGCAGCTCAAATCTAGCGGGCATGGTCTACGAGCAGTACTTC.

The rearrangement links TRBV25-1 to TRBJ2-4; a weak D match, TRBD2 (5 bases). Germline V gene lookup returns CDR1 MGHDK and CDR2 SYGVNS. The length of the CDR3 is 16 residues. V lost 1 base, J lost 4 bases, and 14 bases lay in between. The CDR3 loop is CASSEFGAAGKNIQYF. CDR3 DNA sequence: TGTGCCAGCAGTGAATTCGGAGCGGCCGGGAAAAACATTCAGTACTTC.

This CDR3 reads CASSGTGGGLNGYTF. DNA for the CDR3: TGTGCCAGCAGTGGAACAGGGGGCGGTTTAAATGGCTACACCTTC. The V and J genes are TRBV25-1 and TRBJ1-2; TRBD1 agrees at 9 bases. Germline V CDR1 and CDR2: MGHDK, SYGVNS. The V gene end was trimmed by 4 bases and the J gene end by 6 bases; junction bases not matched to a gene: 9. The CDR3 is 15 residues long.

The J gene is TRBJ1-4, the V gene TRBV4-3, with D unclear. This CDR3 has 12 residues. Germline lookup yields CDR1 LGHNA and CDR2 YSLEER. V lost 4 bases, J lost 7 bases, and 7 bases lay in between. The CDR3 reads CASSLRSEKLFF. CDR3 sequence (DNA): TGCGCCAGCAGCCTCCGGAGTGAAAAACTGTTTTTT.

The table lists this clone with a few counts. The chain links TRBV19 to TRBJ2-2; D may be TRBD1 (6 bases). This CDR3 has 15 residues. From germline, CDR1 is LNHDA and CDR2 SQIVND (reference sequence). The V and J ends lost 6 bases and 4 bases respectively, with 15 bases between them. CDR3 DNA sequence: TGTGCCAGTAGGCTACTCACAGGGATCACCGGGGAGCTGTTTTTT. It yields the protein CASRLLTGITGELFF.

The rearrangement uses TRBV7-2 and TRBJ1-2; TRBD1 agrees at 7 bases. This CDR3 is built from 14 residues. Losses at the gene ends were 5 bases for V and 4 bases for J; bases not matched to a gene: 7. The germline V gene encodes CDR1 SGHTA and CDR2 FQGNSA. CDR3 in amino acids: CASSPLKGAYGYTF. CDR3 sequence (DNA): TGTGCCAGCAGCCCCCTCAAGGGGGCCTATGGCTACACCTTC.

This rearrangement joins TRBV18 to TRBJ1-1; 7 bases are a match to TRBD1. Trimming cost V 2 bases and J 5 bases; bases outside gene matches: 8. This CDR3 comprises 15 residues. Germline CDR1 and CDR2: KGHSH and LQKENI. In DNA, the CDR3 is TGTGCCAGCTCACCAGGGGGGACAGACGGGACTGAAGCTTTCTTT. This codes for CASSPGGTDGTEAFF. Using reference TRBV18 and TRBJ1-1 for the parts outside the CDR3, the full variable domain is NAGVMQNPRHLVRRRGQEARLRCSPMKGHSHVYWYRQLPEEGLKFMVYLQKENIIDESGMPKERFSAEFPKEGPSILRIQQVVRGDSAAYFCASSPGGTDGTEAFFGQGTRLTVV.

The chain carries TRBV5-1 and TRBJ1-1, with D hard to call. The V gene's germline CDR1 is SGHRS and CDR2 YFSETQ. The germline V and J ends were trimmed by 4 bases and 2 bases, with 21 bases remaining between them. The length of the CDR3 is 17 residues. As DNA, the CDR3 is TGCGCCAGCAGCCTGGACGGACTCAGGACCGGTAACACTGAAGCTTTCTTT. Amino acids: CASSLDGLRTGNTEAFF.

V usage is TRBV30 and J usage is TRBJ2-7, with D maybe TRBD1 (6 bases). Between the trimmed V and J ends, which lost 5 bases and 1 base, there was a span of 15 bases. The CDR3 sequence is 14 residues long. Germline V gives CDR1 GTSNPN, CDR2 SVGIG (reference sequence). The CDR3 DNA reads TGTGCCTGGCATACAGGGTCGCCTTCCTACGAGCAGTACTTC. Its translation: CAWHTGSPSYEQYF.

The rearrangement joins TRBV18 to TRBJ2-1, with 8 nucleotides matching TRBD2. The germline V gene has CDR1 KGHSH and CDR2 LQKENI. The V and J ends lost 3 bases and 3 bases, in that order; junction bases with no gene match: 10. The CDR3 has 17 amino acids. CDR3 protein: CASSPAVSGILYNEQFF. For the CDR3, the DNA is TGTGCCAGCTCACCTGCCGTTAGCGGGATCCTCTACAATGAGCAGTTCTTC.

The chain joins TRBV10-1 to TRBJ2-2; no definite D call. Germline CDR1 reads WNHNN; CDR2 reads SYGVQD (reference sequence). Between the trimmed V and J ends, which lost 2 bases and 6 bases, there was a span of 7 bases. The length of the CDR3 is 13 residues. CDR3 sequence reads: CASSEGTAGELFF. The CDR3, as DNA: TGCGCCAGCAGTGAGGGCACCGCCGGGGAGCTGTTTTTT.

This chain connects TRBV19 to TRBJ2-1, with TRBD2 matching over 11 bases. The CDR3 is 17 amino acids. Losses at the gene ends were 3 bases for V and 7 bases for J; bases not matched to a gene: 11. The germline CDR1 and CDR2 sequences are LNHDA and SQIVND (reference sequence). CDR3 protein: CASSISGVAGGRNEQFF. The CDR3 DNA is TGTGCCAGTAGTATTTCGGGGGTAGCGGGAGGGAGGAATGAGCAGTTCTTC.

The chain combines TRBV7-7 with TRBJ2-3, with a tentative D call TRBD2 (6 bases). The V and J ends lost 5 bases and 8 bases respectively, with 14 bases between them. In germline, CDR1 is SSHAT, CDR2 FNYEAQ (reference sequence). This CDR3 spans 13 amino acids. CDR3 DNA: TGTGCCAGCAGCGACCAACTAGCACGTACGCAGTATTTT. Its translation: CASSDQLARTQYF.

Written as DNA, the CDR3 is TGCGCCAGCAGCCCCAGACTAGCGGGAGGGCCGACCTACGAGCAGTACTTC. This encodes CASSPRLAGGPTYEQYF. This chain connects TRBV4-1 to TRBJ2-7, with 14 bases aligning to TRBD2. V lost 4 bases to trimming and J lost 2 bases; unmatched junction nucleotides: 7. The CDR3 runs 17 residues. CDR1 and CDR2 (germline): MGHRA, YSYEKL.

The rearrangement joins TRBV6-5 to TRBJ2-7, with 8 positions matching TRBD1. The CDR3 extends over 14 amino acids. The germline V gene has CDR1 MNHEY and CDR2 SVGAGI. With 6 bases clipped from V and 1 base from J, the junction kept 5 bases outside the gene matches. The CDR3 DNA reads TGTGCCAGCAGCCCGGACAGGGCTTCCTACGAGCAGTACTTC. It codes for CASSPDRASYEQYF.

This chain connects TRBV15 to TRBJ2-1; 10 bases match TRBD2. Germline V CDR1 and CDR2: LNHNV, YYDKDF (reference sequence). This CDR3 comprises 15 residues. With V trimmed by 4 bases and J by 4 bases, 4 bases remained unmatched. DNA for the CDR3: TGTGCCACCAGCACGGCTAGCGGGAGTTACAATGAGCAGTTCTTC. Translated, it gives CATSTASGSYNEQFF.

The chain employs TRBV27 and TRBJ2-1, with 12 bases lining up with TRBD2. V trimming: 10 bases; J trimming: 12 bases; junction bases outside the gene matches: 19. Germline V gene sequence: CDR1 MNHEY, CDR2 SMNVEV (reference sequence). The CDR3 runs 16 residues. CDR3 sequence (DNA): TGTGCCACCACACCCCCCGGACTAGCGGGAAGGATAGGGCAGTTCTTC. Its translation: CATTPPGLAGRIGQFF.

This chain joins TRBV3-1 (or the pseudogene TRBV3-2) and TRBJ1-1; TRBD1 matches 11 bases. Germline-derived CDR1 and CDR2 are LGHDT and YNNKEL (reference sequence). With V trimmed by 4 bases and J by 0 bases, 4 bases remained unmatched. The CDR3 loop spans 16 amino acids. This chain's CDR3 is CASSLRDRGMNTEAFF. CDR3 DNA: TGTGCCAGCAGCCTACGGGACAGGGGGATGAACACTGAAGCTTTCTTT.

V and J are TRBV11-2 and TRBJ2-1, with 10 positions matching TRBD2. The CDR3 has 16 residues. The trim removed 0 bases at V and 10 bases at J, leaving 9 bases unmatched. The germline gives CDR1 SGHAT, CDR2 FQNNGV. The CDR3, as DNA: TGTGCCAGCAGCTTAGAAGTAGCGGGAGGTCTTAGGGAGCAGTTCTTC. Its translation: CASSLEVAGGLREQFF.

This clone was recorded only once. This sequence joins TRBV5-1 and TRBJ2-3; D gene unclear. V lost 4 bases and J lost 4, with 16 bases in between. The CDR3 covers 15 residues. From germline, CDR1 is SGHRS and CDR2 YFSETQ. The CDR3 DNA sequence: TGCGCCAGCAGCCGACAATATGCACCCTCAGATACGCAGTATTTT. Translated, it gives CASSRQYAPSDTQYF.

This rearrangement joins TRBV5-6 to TRBJ1-5; possibly TRBD1 for D (6 bases). The CDR3 runs to 12 residues. Looked up from germline, CDR1 is SGHDT and CDR2 is YYEEEE. V was clipped by 4 bases and J by 9 bases, with 11 bases between them. CDR3 protein: CASSGGMGPQHF. In DNA form, the CDR3 reads TGTGCCAGCAGCGGGGGCATGGGGCCCCAGCATTTT.

V is TRBV6-5 and J is TRBJ2-1, with a weak D call TRBD1 (5 bases). This CDR3 is 13 amino acids long. The V gene lost 11 bases and the J gene lost 9 bases, with 20 bases spanning the gap. In germline, CDR1 is MNHEY, CDR2 SVGAGI. This CDR3 reads CAGNPQGRGEQFF. CDR3 nucleotides: TGTGCCGGCAACCCCCAGGGAAGGGGTGAGCAGTTCTTC.

The chain joins TRBV2 to TRBJ1-1; 9 bases match TRBD1. Germline trimming cut 4 bases from V and 6 bases from J; bases unmatched to any gene: 9. The CDR3 contains 15 residues. The germline gives CDR1 SNHLY, CDR2 FYNNEI. This chain's CDR3 is CASSGRAGTGSEAFF. DNA for the CDR3: TGTGCCAGCAGTGGACGAGCCGGGACAGGGTCTGAAGCTTTCTTT.

This chain connects TRBV6-5 to TRBJ2-7, with no clear D. CDR1 is MNHEY and CDR2 is SVGAGI in the germline V gene. V gave up 2 bases and J gave up 1 base, with 9 bases separating them. This CDR3 spans 14 amino acids. Written as DNA, the CDR3 is TGTGCCAGCAGTTACATTCAGGCATCCTACGAGCAGTACTTC. Amino acid sequence: CASSYIQASYEQYF.

This chain links TRBV11-2 with TRBJ1-1; D might be TRBD1 (6 bases). The CDR3 sequence is 15 residues long. V lost 0 bases and J 4 bases, leaving 12 bases between the germline ends. Germline CDR1 reads SGHAT; CDR2 reads FQNNGV. This CDR3 reads CASSLDRGSSTEAFF. The CDR3 DNA reads as TGTGCCAGCAGCTTAGATAGGGGGTCTTCCACTGAAGCTTTCTTT.

As for this clone: The sample holds other DNA sequences that translate to the same CDR3. The chain combines TRBV19 with TRBJ1-5, with unresolved D. This CDR3 region has 15 residues. Per the germline V gene, CDR1 is LNHDA and CDR2 is SQIVND (reference sequence). Trimming shortened V by 3 bases and J by 3 bases, and 12 bases separated the two germline ends. The CDR3 region has the DNA TGTGCCAGTAGTATTGCCCCCTATTCCAATCAGCCCCAGCATTTT. This encodes CASSIAPYSNQPQHF.

The V gene is TRBV6-6, the J gene TRBJ1-2; 8 bases line up with TRBD1. The CDR3 length is 17 residues. Germline V gene lookup returns CDR1 MNHNY and CDR2 SVGAGI (reference sequence). V gave up 6 bases and J gave up 4 bases; unmatched junction bases: 16. DNA for the CDR3: TGTGCCAGCAGACGAAACCCCCCCCAGGGGGCGGTCTATGGCTACACCTTC. Translated: CASRRNPPQGAVYGYTF.

This chain joins TRBV12-3 or TRBV12-4 and TRBJ1-3; D is ambiguous. The CDR3 spans 12 residues. The V and J ends lost 4 bases and 5 bases respectively, with 6 bases between them. CDR3 sequence (DNA): TGTGCCAGCAGTTCCACTCGAAACACCATATATTTT. Protein sequence: CASSSTRNTIYF.